Listed below are T cell receptor beta chains from one sample, sequenced in a study of blood T cell repertoires in COVID-19. Profiled with immunoSEQ multiplex PCR; TCRdb holds only in-frame clones, not every one. The data show around 73,000 clones, roughly three quarters seen once. The sequenced material came from peripheral blood. All receptors derive from a man in his 70s with COVID-19, enrolled during active disease. Both conserved end residues are part of each CDR3. A D gene is named only where the DNA matches it firmly. Part of the rows lack a size; the others show once, few, many or a class for expanded clones.

CDR3,DNA,D,V,size,length,J
CASSPGSRQFTGELFF,TGTGCCAGTAGTCCCGGATCAAGACAGTTCACCGGGGAGCTGTTTTTT,.,TRBV19,.,16,TRBJ2-2
CASSLLGTSRTEQYF,TGTGCCAGCAGCTTACTCGGGACTAGCCGTACCGAGCAGTACTTC,TRBD2,TRBV7-2,few,15,TRBJ2-7
CASSQSTGGLDTQYF,TGCGCCAGCAGCCAATCGACAGGGGGCCTAGATACGCAGTATTTT,TRBD1,TRBV4-3,.,15,TRBJ2-3
CASSFQGAHTEAFF,TGTGCCAGTAGTTTTCAGGGGGCGCACACTGAAGCTTTCTTT,TRBD1,TRBV19,.,14,TRBJ1-1
CASSFAGRPYGYTF,TGTGCCAGCAGTTTCGCGGGGAGACCCTATGGCTACACCTTC,.,TRBV27,.,14,TRBJ1-2
CAISERGLGYGYTF,TGTGCCATCAGTGAGAGGGGGCTGGGCTATGGCTACACCTTC,TRBD1,TRBV10-3,.,14,TRBJ1-2
CASSPAGQGNYGYTF,TGTGCCAGCTCACCCGCGGGACAGGGAAACTATGGCTACACCTTC,TRBD1,TRBV18,.,15,TRBJ1-2
CASSQGTGGHYEQYF,TGCGCCAGCAGCCAAGGGACAGGGGGTCACTACGAGCAGTACTTC,TRBD1,TRBV4-1,.,15,TRBJ2-7
CASSDSGTETYSNQPQHF,TGTGCCAGCAGCGACTCCGGGACAGAGACTTATAGCAATCAGCCCCAGCATTTT,TRBD1,TRBV7-9,.,18,TRBJ1-5
CASSFPDAGQHF,TGTGCCAGCAGTTTCCCGGACGCAGGGCAGCATTTT,.,TRBV12-3/TRBV12-4,.,12,TRBJ1-5
CASSYRGGTYEQYF,TGTGCCAGCAGTTATCGGGGGGGGACCTACGAGCAGTACTTC,TRBD2,TRBV27,.,14,TRBJ2-7
CASSSATSGLNTGELFF,TGTGCCAGCTCATCGGCGACTAGCGGGTTGAACACCGGGGAGCTGTTTTTT,TRBD2,TRBV18,.,17,TRBJ2-2
CASSYPQVNSPLHF,TGTGCCAGCAGTTATCCCCAGGTTAATTCACCCCTCCACTTT,.,TRBV6-5,.,14,TRBJ1-6
CASSGTEGSGIQYF,TGTGCCAGCAGCGGGACAGAGGGATCCGGGATTCAGTACTTC,TRBD1,TRBV5-6,once,14,TRBJ2-7
CASSSGQGSRETQYF,TGTGCCAGCAGCTCGGGACAGGGTAGCCGAGAGACCCAGTACTTC,TRBD1,TRBV7-2,.,15,TRBJ2-5
CASSPYLATSGNPYEQYF,TGTGCCAGCAGTCCATACCTGGCGACTAGCGGGAATCCCTACGAGCAGTACTTC,TRBD2,TRBV28,.,18,TRBJ2-7
CASSLGRGAYGYTF,TGTGCCAGCAGTTTAGGTCGGGGGGCATATGGCTACACCTTC,.,TRBV27,.,14,TRBJ1-2
CATIPGLEKNNEQFF,TGTGCAACTATCCCGGGACTAGAAAAGAACAATGAGCAGTTCTTC,TRBD2,TRBV7-9,.,15,TRBJ2-1
CASRDRGGYEKLFF,TGTGCCAGCAGGGACAGGGGGGGCTACGAAAAACTGTTTTTT,TRBD1,TRBV2,.,14,TRBJ1-4
CASSEGEGEAFF,TGTGCCAGCAGTGAAGGGGAGGGTGAAGCTTTCTTT,.,TRBV2,.,12,TRBJ1-1
CASSYQVMNTEAFF,TGTGCCAGCAGTTACCAGGTTATGAACACTGAAGCTTTCTTT,.,TRBV6-5,.,14,TRBJ1-1
CASSLAPDRLYEQYF,TGCGCCAGCAGCTTGGCCCCGGACAGGTTGTACGAGCAGTACTTC,TRBD1,TRBV5-1,.,15,TRBJ2-7
CASSGRDFEYEQYF,TGTGCCAGCAGTGGCCGGGACTTTGAGTACGAGCAGTACTTC,.,TRBV6-6,.,14,TRBJ2-7
CASSLRETDTQYF,TGTGCCAGCAGCTTACGGGAGACAGATACGCAGTATTTT,.,TRBV11-3,.,13,TRBJ2-3
CASSQSGEMFGNQPQHF,TGCGCCAGCAGCCAATCCGGGGAGATGTTTGGCAATCAGCCCCAGCATTTT,.,TRBV4-1,.,17,TRBJ1-5
CSASQTSGRGEQYF,TGCAGTGCTAGTCAAACTAGCGGGAGGGGCGAGCAGTACTTC,TRBD2,TRBV20-1,once,14,TRBJ2-7
CASSPYGQGKAFF,TGTGCCAGCAGCCCCTATGGACAGGGTAAAGCTTTCTTT,TRBD1,TRBV7-9,once,13,TRBJ1-1
CASTRRQGLNTEAFF,TGTGCCAGTACCCGGAGACAGGGCCTGAACACTGAAGCTTTCTTT,TRBD1,TRBV19,.,15,TRBJ1-1
CASRLALTNSEAFF,TGTGCCAGCAGATTAGCCCTAACCAATAGTGAAGCTTTCTTT,.,TRBV27,.,14,TRBJ1-1
CASFPGTRAYGYTF,TGTGCCAGCTTCCCGGGGACACGAGCCTATGGCTACACCTTC,.,TRBV5-4,.,14,TRBJ1-2
CASSHLGLAGVGETQYF,TGCGCCAGCAGCCACCTAGGACTAGCGGGGGTTGGAGAGACCCAGTACTTC,TRBD2,TRBV4-3,few,17,TRBJ2-5
CASARSGYEQYF,TGTGCCAGCGCCCGAAGCGGCTACGAGCAGTACTTC,.,TRBV7-9,.,12,TRBJ2-7
CATALTVGDSPLHF,TGTGCCACCGCGTTGACAGTAGGTGATTCACCCCTCCACTTT,.,TRBV10-3,.,14,TRBJ1-6
CASSSWTSGSYEQYF,TGTGCCAGCAGTTCCTGGACTAGCGGGAGTTACGAGCAGTACTTC,TRBD2,TRBV6-2/TRBV6-3,.,15,TRBJ2-7
CASSQDRGIHEQYF,TGTGCCAGCAGCCAGGACAGGGGTATTCACGAGCAGTACTTC,TRBD1,TRBV3-1/TRBV3-2,.,14,TRBJ2-7
CASSLVNNEQFF,TGTGCCAGCAGCTTGGTTAACAATGAGCAGTTCTTC,.,TRBV5-6,.,12,TRBJ2-1
CASSRGTNEQYF,TGTGCCAGCAGTCGGGGGACCAACGAGCAGTACTTC,.,TRBV6-2/TRBV6-3,once,12,TRBJ2-7
CASSERLTGRNTEAFF,TGTGCCAGCAGTGAAAGATTGACAGGTCGGAACACTGAAGCTTTCTTT,.,TRBV25-1,.,16,TRBJ1-1
CASSLESGYTQYF,TGCGCCAGCAGCTTGGAGTCTGGCTATACGCAGTATTTT,.,TRBV5-1,.,13,TRBJ2-3